This TCR beta chain was sequenced for a study of T cell changes during pregnancy in multiple sclerosis. Germline loops: CDR1 SGHVS, CDR2 FNYEAQ. The CDR3 contains 15 residues. With 5 bases removed from V and 7 bases from J, the gap between germline ends came to 17 bases. Measured with immunoSEQ multiplex PCR; TCRdb has only the in-frame clones, and not every one. The sample yields some 68,000 clones, roughly nine tenths seen once. The chain combines TRBV7-6 with TRBJ1-4, with D perhaps matching TRBD1 (6 bases). This TCR came from a female donor with multiple sclerosis, enrolled in a pregnancy study. The sample was peripheral blood, taken in the second trimester of pregnancy. This CDR3 is CASSKAQGLGEKLFF. CDR3 coding DNA: TGTGCCAGCAGCAAAGCCCAGGGGCTGGGTGAAAAACTGTTTTTT. Full variable domain (missing parts from reference TRBV7-6 and TRBJ1-4): GAGVSQSPRYKVTKRGQDVALRCDPISGHVSLYWYRQALGQGPEFLTYFNYEAQQDKSGLPNDRFSAERPEGSISTLTIQRTEQRDSAMYRCASSKAQGLGEKLFFGSGTQLSVL.